The rows below give T cell receptor beta chains drawn from one sample of a study of T-cell reconstitution after alpha-beta-depleted transplantation in children. TCRdb reprocessed the PCR reads via MiXCR and lists one record per CDR3 protein. The table lists 350,000 to 450,000 distinct CDR3 sequences, roughly 22% of them singletons. This specimen was PBMCs from the stem cell graft donor, taken from the stem cell graft. These receptors were obtained from a human donor who donated a stem cell graft to a child with acute myeloid leukemia. The CDR3 runs from the conserved cysteine through the conserved F or W. D genes are given only for firm matches. Size values are once, few and many counts, or a class for expanded clones, and some rows have none.

j_call clone_size cdr3_length v_call d_call cdr3_nt cdr3_aa
TRBJ2-1 - 17 TRBV12-3/TRBV12-4 TRBD2 TGTGCCAGCAGTTTATGGGGACTAGCGGAATCCTACAATGAGCAGTTCTTC CASSLWGLAESYNEQFF
TRBJ1-2 - 13 TRBV20-1 - TGCAGTGGCAGGGTTTTAGGGGACTATGGCTACACCTTC CSGRVLGDYGYTF
TRBJ2-2 - 16 TRBV7-3 - - CASSLNRRRTPGSCFF
TRBJ2-7 few 17 TRBV5-6 TRBD2 TGTGCCAGCAGCTTGGCGGGGGGACTGACCGAGACCTACGAGCAGTACTTC CASSLAGGLTETYEQYF
TRBJ2-2 few 15 TRBV5-1 - TGCGCCAGCAGCTTGGGGGACTCGAACACCGGGGAGCTGTTTTTT CASSLGDSNTGELFF
TRBJ2-7 - 15 TRBV12-3/TRBV12-4 - TGTGCCAGCAGTTTACCGAGAGGGCCCTCCTACGAGCAGTACTTC CASSLPRGPSYEQYF
TRBJ2-1 few 16 TRBV28 TRBD1 TGTGCCAGCAGCTTACAGGGGCACGGGTCCTATAATGAGCAGTTCTTC CASSLQGHGSYNEQFF
TRBJ2-1 - 14 TRBV6-2/TRBV6-3 - TGTGCCAGCAGTTACTCGAATTATAAGGATGAGCAGTTCTTC CASSYSNYKDEQFF
TRBJ2-3 few 14 TRBV6-1 TRBD1 TGTGCCAGCAGTGTTGGGACAGGAGTAGATACGCAGTATTTT CASSVGTGVDTQYF
TRBJ2-1 few 16 TRBV4-2 TRBD1 TGTGCCAGCAGCCAAAATCACAGGGGCCCCTACAATGAGCAGTTCTTC CASSQNHRGPYNEQFF
TRBJ2-4 few 14 TRBV12-3/TRBV12-4 - TGTGCCAGCAGCCAACAGGGACTCAAAAACATTCAGTACTTC CASSQQGLKNIQYF
TRBJ2-1 - 11 TRBV29-1 TRBD1 TGCAGCGGAACCAGGGGGTATGAGCAGTTCTTC CSGTRGYEQFF
TRBJ2-2 few 12 TRBV4-3 - TGCGCCAGCAGCCAAGTCGCCGGGGAGCTGTTTTTT CASSQVAGELFF
TRBJ2-3 many 13 TRBV25-1 - TGTGCCAGCAGTGAATCCCGAAAATATACGCAGTATTTT CASSESRKYTQYF
TRBJ2-1 - 15 TRBV11-2 - TGTGCCAGCAGCTTAGAAGGGGGGGGGTACAATGAGCAGTTCTTC CASSLEGGGYNEQFF
TRBJ1-2 few 11 TRBV6-5 - TGTGCCAGCACCTCCGTCGGGGGCTACACCTTC CASTSVGGYTF
TRBJ2-6 few 14 TRBV10-2 - TGCGCCAGCAGGGTAGGAGGTGGGGCCAACGTCCTGACTTTC CASRVGGGANVLTF
TRBJ2-3 many 15 TRBV6-4 TRBD1 TGTGCCAGCAGTGAGTCTACAGGGGCGACAGATACGCAGTATTTT CASSESTGATDTQYF
TRBJ2-7 few 13 TRBV7-6 TRBD2 TGTGCCAGCAGCAGGCGGGAGTCTGGCGAGCAGTACTTC CASSRRESGEQYF
TRBJ2-5 - 14 TRBV20-1 TRBD2 TGCAGTGCTATAAGGGTAGCGGGAGGAGAGACCCAGTACTTC CSAIRVAGGETQYF
TRBJ2-7 few 18 TRBV5-1 TRBD2 TGCGCCAGCAGCTTGGTTCAGGGACTAGCGACAAGCTCCTACGAGCAGTACTTC CASSLVQGLATSSYEQYF
TRBJ2-7 few 14 TRBV10-2 - TGCGCCACGTGCCCGGGCGGTAGCTCCTACGAGCAGTACTTC CATCPGGSSYEQYF
TRBJ2-6 - 20 TRBV5-1 - TGCGCCAGCAGCTTGCCCTTACCGGGAACAACTTCCTCTGGGGCCAACGTCCTGACTTTC CASSLPLPGTTSSGANVLTF
TRBJ1-4 few 14 TRBV20-1 - TGCAGTGCTCTTAAGACGACGGGGGCTGAAAAACTGTTTTTT CSALKTTGAEKLFF
TRBJ2-2 few 14 TRBV4-1 TRBD1 TGCGCCAGCAGCCGGGACAGGGGGTTCGGGGAGCTGTTTTTT CASSRDRGFGELFF
TRBJ2-1 many 15 TRBV12-3/TRBV12-4 - TGTGCCAGCAGCAAACGGGACAAACTGTACAATGAGCAGTTCTTC CASSKRDKLYNEQFF
TRBJ2-1 few 16 TRBV9 - TGTGCCAGCAGCGTAGGAGTCGGGCGATCCTACAATGAGCAGTTCTTC CASSVGVGRSYNEQFF
TRBJ1-5 - 14 TRBV28 - TGTGCCAGCAGTTTTGTTCAGGGGACTCAGCCCCAGCATTTT CASSFVQGTQPQHF
TRBJ1-2 few 14 TRBV20-1 - TGCAGTGCTATTTCGAATTCTGTGAACTATGGCTACACCTTC CSAISNSVNYGYTF
TRBJ2-1 many 14 TRBV5-8 - TGTGCCAGCAGCCCTGAGGGGGTCTACAATGAGCAGTTCTTC CASSPEGVYNEQFF
TRBJ2-3 many 18 TRBV20-1 TRBD2 TGCAGTGCTAGTTCGCTTCTAGCGGCAGCAACTAGCACAGATACGCAGTATTTT CSASSLLAAATSTDTQYF
TRBJ2-3 - 15 TRBV5-1 TRBD2 TGCGCCAGCAGCTTAGGGGAGGGCCGGACAGATACGCAGTATTTT CASSLGEGRTDTQYF
TRBJ2-1 - 14 TRBV20-1 TRBD2 TGCAGTGCTAGAAGGACTAGCGGCTACAATGAGCAGTTCTTC CSARRTSGYNEQFF
TRBJ1-5 - 14 TRBV12-3/TRBV12-4 - TGTGCCAGCAGTTCCTCAGACAGGAATCAGCCCCAGCATTTT CASSSSDRNQPQHF
TRBJ2-1 - 16 TRBV2 TRBD2 TGTGCCAGCAGGAGAGGGAGGGATTATTCCTACAATGAGCAGTTCTTC CASRRGRDYSYNEQFF
TRBJ2-7 - 16 TRBV12-3/TRBV12-4 TRBD2 TGTGCCAGCAGTCCGAGGTCTAGCGGGAGCTCCTACGAGCAGTACTTC CASSPRSSGSSYEQYF
TRBJ2-7 many 15 TRBV10-3 - TGTGCCATCAGCCCGCTAGCAGACCACTCCTACGAGCAGTACTTC CAISPLADHSYEQYF
TRBJ2-5 - 15 TRBV5-1 - TGCGCCAGCAGCTTTATATACTGGGGGGAGGAGACCCAGTACTTC CASSFIYWGEETQYF
TRBJ2-7 - 16 TRBV10-3 - TGTGCCATCAGTGCCAGATACTCTAGTTTCCCCTACGAGCAGTACTTC CAISARYSSFPYEQYF
TRBJ2-3 - 18 TRBV4-1 TRBD2 TGCGCCAGCAGCCAGACGACGACTAGCGGGTCCGTTGCAGATACGCAGTATTTT CASSQTTTSGSVADTQYF
TRBJ2-3 once 12 TRBV15 - TGTGCCACCAGCAGAGTATCAGATACGCAGTATTTT CATSRVSDTQYF
TRBJ2-1 - 15 TRBV10-3 TRBD2 TGTGCCATCAAAGAGGGACAGCGGGAGGGCAATGAGCAGTTCTTC CAIKEGQREGNEQFF
TRBJ2-7 many 14 TRBV12-3/TRBV12-4 TRBD1 TGTGCCAGCAGCTGGGAGACAGGGATCAACGAGCAGTACTTC CASSWETGINEQYF
TRBJ2-2 few 13 TRBV29-1 TRBD1 TGCAGCGTAGACACAGGGGGCACCGGGGAGCTGTTTTTT CSVDTGGTGELFF
TRBJ2-3 - 16 TRBV28 - TGTGCCAGCAGATTCGGGTATGCCAGGCTGGGAGATACGCAGTATTTT CASRFGYARLGDTQYF
TRBJ2-7 many 16 TRBV27 TRBD1 TGTGCCAGCAGTTTACTGACCGGGACAGGGACCTACGAGCAGTACTTC CASSLLTGTGTYEQYF
TRBJ2-1 - 15 TRBV20-1 TRBD2 TGCAGTGCTGGAAGGACTAGCGGGGTCTACAATGAGCAGTTCTTC CSAGRTSGVYNEQFF
TRBJ1-1 few 13 TRBV5-5 - TGTGCCAGCAGTACCGGAAGCCACACTGAAGCTTTCTTT CASSTGSHTEAFF
TRBJ2-7 many 15 TRBV28 TRBD1 TGTGCCAGCATCGCAGCGGACAGGGTGACCTACGAGCAGTACTTC CASIAADRVTYEQYF
TRBJ2-5 - 13 TRBV25-1 TRBD1 TGTGCCAGCAGTGAATGGGACAGAGAGACCCAGTACTTC CASSEWDRETQYF
TRBJ2-3 - 16 TRBV6-1 TRBD2 TGTGCCAGCAGAATACGAGGCGGGAGGGCCGCAGATACGCAGTATTTT CASRIRGGRAADTQYF
TRBJ2-3 few 14 TRBV12-3/TRBV12-4 TRBD2 TGTGCCAGCGGACTAGCGGGGAGCACAGATACGCAGTATTTT CASGLAGSTDTQYF
TRBJ2-1 few 12 TRBV5-1 - TGCGCCAGCAGCTTGACAGTCAATGAGCAGTTCTTC CASSLTVNEQFF
TRBJ2-5 - 12 TRBV29-1 - TGCAGCGTAAGGGGTTTCCAAGAGACCCAGTACTTC CSVRGFQETQYF
TRBJ2-1 many 16 TRBV7-2 - TGTGCCAGCAGCTTAGGAGGAAGACTAGTCCTTAATGAGCAGTTCTTC CASSLGGRLVLNEQFF
TRBJ1-6 many 15 TRBV12-3/TRBV12-4 TRBD1 TGTGCCAGCAGTTTTCCACAGGGGCTCAATTCACCCCTCCACTTT CASSFPQGLNSPLHF
TRBJ2-1 - 14 TRBV30 - TGTGCCTGGGACAGTTACCAGTCCTACAATGAGCAGTTCTTC CAWDSYQSYNEQFF